This TCR beta chain derives from a study of T cells in localized non-small cell lung cancer (TCRdb year 2020). Context from the whole study: T cell repertoires of 200 to 300 early-stage NSCLC patients were analyzed, with tumors being compared against uninvolved tumor-adjacent lungs. The cohort comprised 236 treatment-naïve NSCLC patients with resected, localized lung tumors. Of the NSCLC patients, 120 to 150 were male and roughly 110 were female, and the mean age was approximately 66 years.

Results and caveats for the whole study, not just this receptor: Since the design was exploratory, TCR variables were selected using unadjusted p-values with no false-discovery rate correction. Of the top 100 tumor clones, a median of roughly 57 were detected in paired uninvolved adjacent lung; roughly 29 were also among that lung's top 100. Higher blood T cell density associated with longer overall survival, while higher adjacent-lung clonality associated with shorter survival. Because multi-region tumor sequencing was not done, intratumor heterogeneity could not be ruled out. The highest T cell clonality was observed in uninvolved tumor-adjacent lung, where clonality exceeded that of tumor, suggesting that antigenic responses were more focused in uninvolved tumor-adjacent lung.

The immunoSEQ Assay was used to sequence TCR beta CDR3 regions from DNA. Per the original workflow: T cell density was computed as TCR beta template counts normalized to usable DNA estimated by amplifying housekeeping genes. Using the preseqR package, richness was estimated by extrapolating to 120,000 templates for tissue samples and 400,000 templates for PBMC samples. Clonality was calculated as one minus Pielou's evenness. Differential abundance testing on productive amino-acid clonotypes, with a minimum total count of 5 and an alpha of 0.1, was used to identify tissue-enriched TCRs. The Jaccard Index and the Morisita Overlap Index were used to measure repertoire overlap between compartments. TCR beta CDR3s were clustered by GLIPH together with public tetramer-defined viral CDR3s, and at least three viral sequences plus V-gene enrichment were required for viral motifs. Here the immuneACCESS table is served through TCRdb, limited to in-frame sequences with V and J called. Missing clones are a known gap in these copies; in checked studies unresolved V genes cover under half, and the rest lacks a known reason. V and J calls and clone size come straight from that table; D and trimming were deduced from the DNA. Here the sample has 2,500 to 3,500 clones; 36% occur a single time. The ten largest clones take up around 19% of the sample.

At diagnosis, peripheral blood, uninvolved tumor-adjacent lung and tumor were collected and stored as a combination of fresh-frozen and FFPE material. In its sample, this clone was seen a few times. Its antigen target is currently unknown. No per-base quality is available; no much larger clone lies one base away. Material: lung tumor tissue, obtained before any cancer treatment. The sequence was collected from a male donor aged 60 or over with stage I squamous cell lung carcinoma.

The CDR3 reads as follows: CASSLGKGLNTEAFF. The sequenced DNA is TGTGCCAGCAGCTTAGGAAAGGGGTTAAACACTGAAGCTTTCTTT. Recombination linked TRBV13 to TRBJ1-1; a tentative D match to TRBD1 spans 5 bases. The CDR3 runs 15 amino acids, cysteine and phenylalanine included. Only the CDR3 DNA stays, 45 bases, in frame from base 1. V is pared back by 0 bases and J by 2 bases, with 10 bases lying between the germline termini. Looking up the germline V gene (reference sequence) yields CDR1 PRHDT and CDR2 FYEKMQ.